Detailed here is one T cell receptor (beta chain). This record belongs to a study of blood T cell repertoires in COVID-19. Germline V CDR1 and CDR2: SGHNT, YENEEA. The CDR3 runs 17 residues. V was pared by 0 bases and J by 0 bases, with 5 bases of the junction left unmatched. Seattle enrolled patients during active infection and tracked them longitudinally. Assay: immunoSEQ multiplex PCR; the TCRdb copy retains only in-frame clones and omits some. The profile shows under 550,000 clones, about 87% of them singletons. The sequenced sample consisted of peripheral blood. V and J are TRBV11-3 and TRBJ2-7; 10 bases map to TRBD2. The source is a man younger than 35 with COVID-19, enrolled during active disease. The CDR3 DNA sequence: TGTGCCAGCAGCTTAGATCTGGGACTAGCGACCTCCTACGAGCAGTACTTC. Translating gives CASSLDLGLATSYEQYF.